This TCR beta chain was sequenced during a study of post-analysis software for immune sequencing data. Study observations and caveats: Patients used several TRBV segments, including TRBV5-6, TRBV5-1 and TRBV20-1, more often than controls.

Unique molecular identifiers tagged the TCR beta cDNA libraries. TCRdb itself ran the PCR reads through MiXCR, one entry per CDR3 protein. The repertoire holds 150,000 to 200,000 distinct CDR3 sequences, with approximately 30% as singletons. V was trimmed by 4 bases and J by 5 bases, leaving 18 bases between them. Germline V lookup: CDR1 LGHNA, CDR2 YNFKEQ. The CDR3 totals 15 residues. Concerning this clonotype itself: Its antigen is not known.

The V call is TRBV4-2, the J call TRBJ2-7, with D possibly matching TRBD1 (6 bases). The source of this sequence is a girl between 5 and 17 years old with multiple sclerosis. The sequencing sample was made of blood. DNA for the CDR3: TGTGCCAGCAGCCGAGGGACAAGAGAAGACCACGAGCAGTACTTC. This gives the protein CASSRGTREDHEQYF.